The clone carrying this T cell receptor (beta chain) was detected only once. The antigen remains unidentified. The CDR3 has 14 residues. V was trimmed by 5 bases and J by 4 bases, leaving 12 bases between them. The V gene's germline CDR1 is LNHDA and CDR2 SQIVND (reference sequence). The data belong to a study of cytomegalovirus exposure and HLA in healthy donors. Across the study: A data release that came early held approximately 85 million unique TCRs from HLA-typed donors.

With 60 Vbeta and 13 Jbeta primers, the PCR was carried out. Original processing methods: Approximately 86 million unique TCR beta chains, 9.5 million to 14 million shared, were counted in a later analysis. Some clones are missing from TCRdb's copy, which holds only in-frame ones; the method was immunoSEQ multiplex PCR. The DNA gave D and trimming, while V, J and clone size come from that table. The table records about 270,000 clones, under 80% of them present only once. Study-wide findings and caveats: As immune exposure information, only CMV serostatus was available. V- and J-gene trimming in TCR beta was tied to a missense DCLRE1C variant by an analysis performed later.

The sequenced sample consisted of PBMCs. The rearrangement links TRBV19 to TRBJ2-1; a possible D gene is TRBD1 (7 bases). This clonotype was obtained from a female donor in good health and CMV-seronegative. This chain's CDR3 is CASSAGQLYNEQFF. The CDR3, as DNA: TGTGCCAGTAGTGCGGGACAGCTTTACAATGAGCAGTTCTTC. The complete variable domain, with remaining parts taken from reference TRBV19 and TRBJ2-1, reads DGGITQSPKYLFRKEGQNVTLSCEQNLNHDAMYWYRQDPGQGLRLIYYSQIVNDFQKGDIAEGYSVSREKKESFPLTVTSAQKNPTAFYLCASSAGQLYNEQFFGPGTRLTVL.